These T cell receptor beta chains were read from a single sample in a study of blood T cell repertoires in COVID-19. The protocol was immunoSEQ multiplex PCR, while the TCRdb copy is restricted to in-frame clones and leaves out a portion. The data hold 150,000 to 200,000 clones, with approximately 90% observed a single time. The sequenced material came from peripheral blood. The source of these receptors is a man in his fifties with acute or convalescent COVID-19. The CDR3 runs from the conserved cysteine through the conserved F or W. The order of the fields is V gene, D gene, J gene, clone size, CDR3 protein, CDR3 DNA. A D gene is named only where the DNA matches it firmly. Clone size, where shown, is once, few, many, or a class for clones that have expanded.

V: TRBV7-2
D: TRBD2
J: TRBJ2-3
size: NA
CDR3: CASSRAASGGTSTDTQYF
DNA: TGTGCCAGCAGCCGGGCGGCTAGCGGGGGGACAAGCACAGATACGCAGTATTTT

V: TRBV7-9
D: NA
J: TRBJ2-1
size: NA
CDR3: CASGLGGAGNEQFF
DNA: TGTGCCAGCGGCCTTGGAGGGGCAGGCAATGAGCAGTTCTTC

V: TRBV11-2
D: TRBD1
J: TRBJ1-2
size: NA
CDR3: CASSLGTGDYGYTF
DNA: TGTGCCAGCAGCTTAGGGACAGGGGACTATGGCTACACCTTC

V: TRBV7-9
D: NA
J: TRBJ2-1
size: NA
CDR3: CASSLVGTVNEQFF
DNA: TGTGCCAGCAGCTTAGTCGGGACTGTCAATGAGCAGTTCTTC

V: TRBV20-1
D: NA
J: TRBJ2-1
size: NA
CDR3: CSARSLNEQFF
DNA: TGCAGTGCTAGAAGCCTCAATGAGCAGTTCTTC

V: TRBV19
D: NA
J: TRBJ2-6
size: NA
CDR3: CASRPLGGSGANVLTF
DNA: TGTGCCAGTAGGCCCTTGGGGGGTTCTGGGGCCAACGTCCTGACTTTC

V: TRBV19
D: TRBD1
J: TRBJ1-5
size: NA
CDR3: CASSDPGGFQPQHF
DNA: TGTGCCAGTAGCGACCCAGGGGGCTTTCAGCCCCAGCATTTT

V: TRBV6-1
D: TRBD1
J: TRBJ1-5
size: once
CDR3: CASSGRTGGLGQPQHF
DNA: TGTGCCAGCAGTGGAAGAACAGGGGGTTTGGGTCAGCCCCAGCATTTT

V: TRBV20-1
D: NA
J: TRBJ1-3
size: few
CDR3: CSASSPGNTIYF
DNA: TGCAGTGCTAGTAGCCCCGGAAACACCATATATTTT

V: TRBV4-1
D: TRBD2
J: TRBJ2-1
size: NA
CDR3: CASSQEIFSGTTVNEQFF
DNA: TGCGCCAGCAGCCAAGAAATTTTTTCCGGGACTACTGTGAATGAGCAGTTCTTC

V: TRBV2
D: TRBD1
J: TRBJ1-2
size: NA
CDR3: CATSGQLNYGYTF
DNA: TGTGCCACATCGGGACAGTTAAACTATGGCTACACCTTC

V: TRBV25-1
D: TRBD2
J: TRBJ2-1
size: NA
CDR3: CASSSPSGSSYNEQFF
DNA: TGTGCCAGCAGTTCCCCTAGCGGGAGCTCCTACAATGAGCAGTTCTTC

V: TRBV5-6
D: NA
J: TRBJ2-1
size: NA
CDR3: CASSNVRGNEQFF
DNA: TGTGCCAGCAGCAACGTCAGGGGCAATGAGCAGTTCTTC

V: TRBV5-4
D: TRBD2
J: TRBJ2-7
size: NA
CDR3: CASSPPGTRGSYEQYF
DNA: TGTGCCAGCAGTCCTCCCGGGACTAGAGGGTCCTACGAGCAGTACTTC

V: TRBV6-5
D: TRBD1
J: TRBJ1-2
size: once
CDR3: CASSRTGVNGYTF
DNA: TGTGCCAGCAGTCGGACAGGGGTGAATGGCTACACCTTC

V: TRBV5-4
D: TRBD2
J: TRBJ2-2
size: NA
CDR3: CASSRDRGDGELFF
DNA: TGTGCCAGCAGCAGGGACCGGGGGGACGGGGAGCTGTTTTTT

V: TRBV30
D: TRBD2
J: TRBJ2-3
size: NA
CDR3: CAWSGLAGVVDTQYF
DNA: TGTGCCTGGAGTGGACTAGCGGGAGTAGTCGATACGCAGTATTTT

V: TRBV30
D: TRBD1
J: TRBJ2-3
size: NA
CDR3: CAWSRQGQGTDTQYF
DNA: TGTGCCTGGAGTCGACAGGGACAGGGGACAGATACGCAGTATTTT

V: TRBV9
D: TRBD1
J: TRBJ2-1
size: once
CDR3: CASSVDPGQNYEQFF
DNA: TGTGCCAGCAGCGTAGACCCGGGACAGAACTATGAGCAGTTCTTC

V: TRBV6-5
D: TRBD1
J: TRBJ1-6
size: NA
CDR3: CASSQRGRGNSPLHF
DNA: TGTGCCAGCTCCCAAAGGGGGCGGGGTAATTCACCCCTCCACTTT

V: TRBV6-5
D: NA
J: TRBJ2-1
size: once
CDR3: CASSYRGIAKNEQFF
DNA: TGTGCCAGCAGTTACCGAGGGATAGCGAAGAATGAGCAGTTCTTC

V: TRBV10-3
D: NA
J: TRBJ2-5
size: NA
CDR3: CAISEGAEQETQYF
DNA: TGTGCCATCAGTGAGGGGGCCGAGCAAGAGACCCAGTACTTC

V: TRBV7-6
D: TRBD2
J: TRBJ2-1
size: NA
CDR3: CASSLSGNPYNEQFF
DNA: TGTGCCAGCAGCTTAAGCGGGAACCCTTACAATGAGCAGTTCTTC

V: TRBV29-1
D: NA
J: TRBJ1-4
size: NA
CDR3: CSVAGTPANEKLFF
DNA: TGCAGCGTTGCCGGGACACCGGCAAATGAAAAACTGTTTTTT

V: TRBV4-2
D: NA
J: TRBJ1-4
size: NA
CDR3: CASSHKGQGNEKLFF
DNA: TGTGCCAGCAGCCATAAGGGACAAGGTAATGAAAAACTGTTTTTT

V: TRBV7-8
D: TRBD1
J: TRBJ1-4
size: NA
CDR3: CASSKDRGWEKLFF
DNA: TGTGCCAGCAGCAAAGACAGGGGGTGGGAAAAACTGTTTTTT

V: TRBV6-1
D: NA
J: TRBJ1-4
size: NA
CDR3: CASSEVRGEAEKLFF
DNA: TGTGCCAGCAGTGAAGTTCGGGGGGAAGCTGAAAAACTGTTTTTT

V: TRBV7-3
D: NA
J: TRBJ2-1
size: NA
CDR3: CASSRLTGSDEQFF
DNA: TGTGCCAGCAGCCGTCTTACAGGGTCGGATGAGCAGTTCTTC

V: TRBV5-1
D: TRBD2
J: TRBJ2-7
size: NA
CDR3: CASSPGGRLAGSYEQYF
DNA: TGCGCCAGCAGCCCAGGGGGGCGACTAGCGGGCTCCTACGAGCAGTACTTC

V: TRBV5-1
D: TRBD2
J: TRBJ2-3
size: NA
CDR3: CASQTSGGTDTQYF
DNA: TGCGCCAGCCAGACTAGCGGGGGAACAGATACGCAGTATTTT

V: TRBV2
D: NA
J: TRBJ1-6
size: NA
CDR3: CASSGGGYNSPLHF
DNA: TGTGCCAGCAGTGGGGGAGGGTATAATTCACCCCTCCACTTT

V: TRBV2
D: TRBD1
J: TRBJ2-7
size: NA
CDR3: CASRATGGRDEQYF
DNA: TGTGCCAGCAGGGCGACAGGGGGCCGCGACGAGCAGTACTTC

V: TRBV28
D: NA
J: TRBJ1-6
size: NA
CDR3: CASSPLIGQKGSPLHF
DNA: TGTGCCAGCAGTCCGCTGATTGGACAGAAAGGGTCACCCCTCCACTTT

V: TRBV7-2
D: TRBD2
J: TRBJ2-2
size: once
CDR3: CASSLDIAGVSRGGELFF
DNA: TGTGCCAGCAGCTTAGACATAGCGGGGGTTTCTCGGGGCGGGGAGCTGTTTTTT

V: TRBV28
D: NA
J: TRBJ2-5
size: once
CDR3: CASSLNLGLQETQYF
DNA: TGTGCCAGCAGTTTAAATCTGGGGCTGCAAGAGACCCAGTACTTC

V: TRBV18
D: NA
J: TRBJ1-6
size: NA
CDR3: CASSPTRNSPLHF
DNA: TGTGCCAGCTCCCCGACACGTAATTCACCCCTCCACTTT

V: TRBV5-1
D: TRBD2
J: TRBJ2-7
size: NA
CDR3: CASSLVLAGDEQYF
DNA: TGCGCCAGCAGCTTGGTACTAGCGGGGGACGAGCAGTACTTC

V: TRBV10-3
D: NA
J: TRBJ1-4
size: NA
CDR3: CAISESGGKLFF
DNA: TGTGCCATCAGTGAGTCTGGGGGGAAACTGTTTTTT

V: TRBV5-8
D: NA
J: TRBJ1-2
size: NA
CDR3: CATASNAGRGSNYGYTF
DNA: TGTGCCACAGCATCAAATGCAGGGCGGGGCTCGAACTATGGCTACACCTTC

V: TRBV5-4
D: TRBD2
J: TRBJ2-1
size: NA
CDR3: CASSSGLAGGNNEQFF
DNA: TGTGCCAGCAGCTCAGGACTAGCGGGGGGCAACAATGAGCAGTTCTTC

V: TRBV28
D: NA
J: TRBJ1-5
size: NA
CDR3: CASSSTGLNQPQHF
DNA: TGTGCCAGCAGTTCTACAGGCCTCAATCAGCCCCAGCATTTT

V: TRBV3-1/TRBV3-2
D: TRBD1
J: TRBJ1-2
size: NA
CDR3: CASSQRLTGGSGYTF
DNA: TGTGCCAGCAGCCAAAGGCTGACAGGGGGCTCTGGCTACACCTTC

V: TRBV9
D: NA
J: TRBJ2-2
size: NA
CDR3: CASSVATSTGELFF
DNA: TGTGCCAGCAGCGTAGCTACGAGCACCGGGGAGCTGTTTTTT

V: TRBV30
D: NA
J: TRBJ2-2
size: NA
CDR3: CAWGTYTNTGELFF
DNA: TGTGCCTGGGGGACTTACACGAACACCGGGGAGCTGTTTTTT

V: TRBV7-8
D: NA
J: TRBJ1-2
size: NA
CDR3: CASSLDPQGSGYTF
DNA: TGTGCCAGCAGCTTAGACCCCCAGGGAAGTGGCTACACCTTC

V: TRBV24-1
D: TRBD2
J: TRBJ2-3
size: NA
CDR3: CATSDVGGSGDTQYF
DNA: TGTGCCACCAGTGATGTTGGCGGGAGTGGAGATACGCAGTATTTT

V: TRBV28
D: NA
J: TRBJ2-2
size: NA
CDR3: CASSRTVGELFF
DNA: TGTGCCAGCAGTCGGACTGTCGGGGAGCTGTTTTTT

V: TRBV30
D: NA
J: TRBJ2-3
size: NA
CDR3: CAWSPYLDTQYF
DNA: TGTGCCTGGAGCCCTTATTTGGATACGCAGTATTTT

V: TRBV3-1/TRBV3-2
D: NA
J: TRBJ1-5
size: NA
CDR3: CASSQGQGNQPQHF
DNA: TGTGCCAGCAGCCAAGGCCAGGGGAATCAGCCCCAGCATTTT

V: TRBV2
D: TRBD2
J: TRBJ2-3
size: NA
CDR3: CASTREREKDTQYF
DNA: TGTGCCAGCACAAGGGAGCGGGAGAAAGATACGCAGTATTTT

V: TRBV30
D: TRBD1
J: TRBJ1-2
size: NA
CDR3: CAHWTGYYGYTF
DNA: TGTGCTCATTGGACAGGGTACTATGGCTACACCTTC

V: TRBV4-2
D: NA
J: TRBJ2-7
size: NA
CDR3: CASSQVDGSSYEQYF
DNA: TGTGCCAGCAGCCAAGTCGATGGCAGCTCCTACGAGCAGTACTTC

V: TRBV11-2
D: NA
J: TRBJ2-3
size: NA
CDR3: CASSLVNSDTQYF
DNA: TGTGCCAGCAGCTTAGTAAATTCAGATACGCAGTATTTT

V: TRBV27
D: TRBD2
J: TRBJ2-3
size: NA
CDR3: CASSLSDGGRGRGDTQYF
DNA: TGTGCCAGCAGTTTATCAGATGGCGGGAGGGGAAGAGGAGATACGCAGTATTTT

V: TRBV19
D: TRBD1
J: TRBJ1-6
size: NA
CDR3: CASTGQYNSPLHF
DNA: TGTGCCAGTACGGGACAGTATAATTCACCCCTCCACTTT

V: TRBV10-3
D: TRBD2
J: TRBJ2-3
size: NA
CDR3: CAISGLAGVDTQYF
DNA: TGTGCCATCAGCGGACTAGCGGGAGTAGATACGCAGTATTTT